This T cell receptor (beta chain) was captured by sequencing in a study of blood T cell repertoires in COVID-19. Across the whole study: Acute and convalescent COVID-19 specimens originated in the United States, Italy and Spain. T cells, B-cell-depleted T cells, or PBMCs provided the cDNA or gDNA that served as material.

Per the original data handling: Quantification of nucleated cells was approximated via reference gene primer amplification. Clones were read by immunoSEQ multiplex PCR, and TCRdb kept only the in-frame ones, dropping some. That table supplies the V and J calls and clone size; D and trimming were determined from the DNA. The table includes about 70,000 clones, 80% to 90% detected once. Trimming left V 5 bases short and J 7 bases short, with 15 bases between. This CDR3 region has 15 residues. Germline V gene sequence: CDR1 MNHNY, CDR2 SVGAGI (reference sequence). This clone occurred once. The sample consisted of peripheral blood. V gene TRBV6-6 combines with J gene TRBJ1-6, with a weak D call TRBD1 (6 bases). The sequence was obtained from a man in his forties or fifties with acute or convalescent COVID-19. CDR3 sequence: CASSRGQRENSPLHF. For the CDR3, the DNA is TGTGCCAGCAGTCGCGGACAGCGAGAGAATTCACCCCTCCACTTT.